Shown below are 29 T cell receptor beta chains from a single sample sequenced in a study of OX40 agonist ivuxolimab in advanced cancers. Clones were sequenced by immunoSEQ multiplex PCR, and TCRdb holds only the in-frame ones, with some missing. This table has around 130,000 clones, approximately 92% appearing once. This specimen was CD4+ or CD8+ T cells sorted from blood, taken in a trial of the OX40 agonist ivuxolimab. The origin of the receptors is an adult with an advanced solid tumor such as melanoma, head and neck, liver or kidney cancer.

The chain links TRBV2 to TRBJ1-1; 10 positions agree with TRBD1. Germline V gene sequence: CDR1 SNHLY, CDR2 FYNNEI. The CDR3 consists of 15 residues. V lost 4 bases to trimming and J lost 5 bases; unmatched junction nucleotides: 7. The CDR3 loop reads CASSVDRGLGTEAFF. In DNA, the CDR3 is TGTGCCAGCAGTGTGGACAGGGGGTTAGGAACTGAAGCTTTCTTT. Complete variable domain (other parts from reference TRBV2 and TRBJ1-1): EPEVTQTPSHQVTQMGQEVILRCVPISNHLYFYWYRQILGQKVEFLVSFYNNEISEKSEIFDDQFSVERPDGSNFTLKIRSTKLEDSAMYFCASSVDRGLGTEAFFGQGTRLTVV.

V usage is TRBV5-1 and J usage is TRBJ2-3; 8 bases line up with TRBD2. The CDR3 runs to 16 residues. The junction had 5 bases not matched to a gene; V was cut back by 0 bases and J by 2 bases. From germline, CDR1 is SGHRS and CDR2 YFSETQ. CDR3 nucleotide sequence: TGCGCCAGCAGCTTGGTGCTAGCGGGTACCACAGATACGCAGTATTTT. Translating gives CASSLVLAGTTDTQYF.

This chain uses TRBV7-3 with TRBJ2-7, with D possibly matching TRBD2 (5 bases). V lost 5 bases, J lost 2 bases, and 10 bases lay in between. Looked up from germline, CDR1 is SGHTA and CDR2 is FQGTGA. The CDR3 runs to 13 residues. The CDR3 bases are TGTGCCAGCAGCCCCGGGGAGACCTACGAGCAGTACTTC. Amino acids: CASSPGETYEQYF.

V is TRBV10-3 and J is TRBJ1-5; the D gene is possibly TRBD1 (5 bases). V was shortened by 8 bases and J by 4 bases, with 15 bases between the two germline ends. The germline CDR1 and CDR2 sequences are ENHRY and SYGVKD. CDR3 length: 14 residues. In nucleotides, the CDR3 is TGTGCCATCGCCTCGGATGGGGCAAATCAGCCCCAGCATTTT. This encodes CAIASDGANQPQHF.

This clone was counted once. The V call is TRBV14, the J call TRBJ1-1, with D unresolved. V was trimmed by 4 bases and J by 5 bases, leaving 11 bases between them. The germline V gene encodes CDR1 SGHDN and CDR2 FVKESK. The CDR3 sequence is 13 residues long. The DNA of the CDR3 is TGTGCCAGCAGCCCCCGCCGGTCGACTGAAGCTTTCTTT. It is translated as CASSPRRSTEAFF.

The chain couples TRBV28 to TRBJ2-3; 8 bases match TRBD2. Germline trimming cut 4 bases from V and 1 base from J; bases unmatched to any gene: 10. The CDR3 has 17 residues. Germline V lookup: CDR1 MDHEN, CDR2 SYDVKM. CDR3 sequence (DNA): TGTGCCAGCAGTTCCCTCCGGGAGGGAGGCCGCACAGATACGCAGTATTTT. Amino acid sequence: CASSSLREGGRTDTQYF.

The chain joins TRBV7-3 to TRBJ2-2, with D tentatively TRBD1 (6 bases). CDR1 is SGHTA, CDR2 FQGTGA, per germline. V shed 5 bases and J shed 2 bases, with 15 bases lying between them. The CDR3 runs 16 residues. This CDR3 reads CASSRGQWGNTGELFF. As DNA, the CDR3 is TGTGCCAGCAGCCGGGGACAATGGGGAAACACCGGGGAGCTGTTTTTT.

This chain joins TRBV4-1 and TRBJ2-7, with 11 bases identical to TRBD2. Germline V lookup: CDR1 MGHRA, CDR2 YSYEKL. The V gene end was trimmed by 0 bases and the J gene end by 3 bases; junction bases not matched to a gene: 4. This CDR3 is built from 16 residues. In nucleotides, the CDR3 is TGCGCCAGCAGCCAAGATACTAGCGGGAGTCGCTACGAGCAGTACTTC. Its protein is CASSQDTSGSRYEQYF.

The chain combines TRBV9 with TRBJ2-1; a weak D match, TRBD2 (5 bases). The CDR3 spans 15 residues. The V gene lost 6 bases and the J gene lost 12 bases, with 25 bases spanning the gap. Germline loops: CDR1 SGDLS, CDR2 YYNGEE. The CDR3 spells CASTPGLAGQEGQFF. CDR3 nucleotide sequence: TGTGCCAGCACCCCGGGTTTGGCGGGCCAAGAGGGGCAGTTCTTC.

The chain combines TRBV19 with TRBJ1-1, with D perhaps TRBD1 (5 bases). CDR3 length: 14 amino acids. V was pared by 5 bases and J by 0 bases, with 10 bases between. The germline CDR1 and CDR2 sequences are LNHDA and SQIVND (reference sequence). The CDR3 reads CASSPGAVNTEAFF. CDR3 coding DNA: TGTGCCAGTAGTCCCGGGGCAGTGAACACTGAAGCTTTCTTT. Supplemented by reference TRBV19 and TRBJ1-1, the full variable domain reads DGGITQSPKYLFRKEGQNVTLSCEQNLNHDAMYWYRQDPGQGLRLIYYSQIVNDFQKGDIAEGYSVSREKKESFPLTVTSAQKNPTAFYLCASSPGAVNTEAFFGQGTRLTVV.

V is TRBV6-6 and J is TRBJ1-4; the match to TRBD1 covers 8 bases. The CDR3 extends over 14 amino acids. Trimming at V came to 7 bases and at J to 10 bases, leaving 11 bases not matched to a gene. Germline V gene data show CDR1 as MNHNY and CDR2 as SVGAGI (reference sequence). The CDR3 sequence is CASNDRGGTGKLFF. The CDR3 DNA sequence: TGTGCCAGCAATGACAGGGGCGGAACTGGAAAACTGTTTTTT.

The DNA of the CDR3 is TGTGCCAGCAGCGGGCAACCGAACACTGAAGCTTTCTTT. This gives the protein CASSGQPNTEAFF. This chain joins TRBV7-3 and TRBJ1-1, with unresolved D. The germline V and J ends were trimmed by 5 bases and 1 base, with 8 bases remaining between them. The CDR3 runs to 13 residues. Germline CDR1 is SGHTA and CDR2 is FQGTGA.

The J gene is TRBJ1-5, the V gene TRBV19; maybe TRBD1 (6 bases). V was shortened by 5 bases and J by 1 base, with 9 bases between the two germline ends. The V gene's germline CDR1 is LNHDA and CDR2 SQIVND (reference sequence). The CDR3 contains 14 residues. The CDR3 region is CASSFGQSNQPQHF. The CDR3 DNA follows: TGTGCCAGTAGTTTTGGACAGAGCAATCAGCCCCAGCATTTT.

The V gene is TRBV10-1, the J gene TRBJ2-7; weak D call: TRBD2 (6 bases). The CDR3 runs to 13 residues. V was pared by 4 bases and J by 3 bases, with 10 bases between. The V gene's germline CDR1 is WNHNN and CDR2 SYGVQD (reference sequence). CDR3 DNA sequence: TGCGCCAGCAGTGCCCGGGGGTACTACGAGCAGTACTTC. It is translated as CASSARGYYEQYF.

The chain joins TRBV28 to TRBJ1-6; no definite D call. The CDR3 covers 16 residues. The germline V and J ends were trimmed by 1 base and 10 bases, with 17 bases remaining between them. CDR1 is MDHEN and CDR2 is SYDVKM in the germline V gene. CDR3 bases: TGTGCCAGCAGTTTATTACTAGACTCCATGGGGTCACCCCTCCACTTT. Amino acid sequence: CASSLLLDSMGSPLHF.

The chain is built from TRBV11-1 and TRBJ2-5; TRBD1 matches 8 bases. The CDR3 has 16 amino acids. CDR1 is SGHAT and CDR2 is FQDESV in the germline V gene (reference sequence). The ends lost 5 bases at V and 1 base at J; junction bases unmatched: 9. The CDR3 nucleotides read TGTGCCAGCAGCCAGGCCACAGGGGGAGCCCAAGAGACCCAGTACTTC. Protein: CASSQATGGAQETQYF.

The V gene is TRBV10-3, the J gene TRBJ1-5, with D hard to call. V gave up 3 bases and J gave up 1 base, with 4 bases separating them. Germline V gene sequence: CDR1 ENHRY, CDR2 SYGVKD. This CDR3 contains 13 residues. CDR3 DNA: TGTGCCATCAGTGACAACAGCAATCAGCCCCAGCATTTT. This translates into CAISDNSNQPQHF.

This chain connects TRBV28 to TRBJ2-7; 13 nucleotides line up with TRBD2. The germline CDR1 and CDR2 sequences are MDHEN and SYDVKM. J gave up 4 bases and V 6 bases, and 6 bases lay outside the gene matches. This CDR3 has 15 amino acids. CDR3 nucleotide sequence: TGTGCCAGCAGCCAACTAGCGGGAGGGCCGTACGAGCAGTACTTC. It encodes CASSQLAGGPYEQYF.

This clone was counted between two and nine times. The chain recombines TRBV14 with TRBJ2-7; 9 positions agree with TRBD1. The V segment lost 1 base and the J segment 1 base; nucleotides outside the gene matches: 2. Germline CDR1 reads SGHDN; CDR2 reads FVKESK. This CDR3 contains 15 residues. Here the CDR3 reads CASSQGGTGSYEQYF. CDR3 nucleotide sequence: TGTGCCAGCAGCCAAGGAGGGACAGGGTCCTACGAGCAGTACTTC.

V gene TRBV7-9 combines with J gene TRBJ2-1; 8 bases match TRBD1. J was trimmed by 4 bases and V by 1 base; bases with no gene match: 3. Per germline, CDR1 SEHNR and CDR2 FQNEAQ (reference sequence). CDR3 size: 15 residues. In nucleotides, the CDR3 is TGTGCCAGCAGCTTAGGGGACAGGAGATACAATGAGCAGTTCTTC. The encoded protein is CASSLGDRRYNEQFF.

With respect to this clone: At one end the junction does not follow the germline gene, possibly because of a read error. This rearrangement joins TRBV7-6 to TRBJ2-6, with D uncertain. Germline CDR1 is SGHVS and CDR2 is FNYEAQ. There are 16 residues in the CDR3. CDR3 protein: CASSSLRSSRANVLTF. In DNA form, the CDR3 reads TGTGCCAGCAGCTCGTTGCGTAGCTCTAGGGCCAACGTCCTGACTTTC.

The chain uses TRBV7-3 and TRBJ2-2; D gene uncertain. V lost 1 base to trimming and J lost 6 bases, with 6 bases between them. The CDR3 sequence is 13 residues long. In germline, CDR1 is SGHTA, CDR2 FQGTGA. The CDR3 here is CASSLMPPGELFF. In DNA form, the CDR3 reads TGTGCCAGCAGCTTAATGCCCCCCGGGGAGCTGTTTTTT. Full variable domain (remainder filled in from reference TRBV7-3 and TRBJ2-2): GAGVSQTPSNKVTEKGKYVELRCDPISGHTALYWYRQSLGQGPEFLIYFQGTGAADDSGLPNDRFFAVRPEGSVSTLKIQRTERGDSAVYLCASSLMPPGELFFGEGSRLTVL.

This clone appeared a single time. V is TRBV4-1 and J is TRBJ2-7; weak D call: TRBD1 (6 bases). Trimming left V 0 bases short and J 3 bases short, with 12 bases between. Germline-derived CDR1 and CDR2 are MGHRA and YSYEKL. The CDR3 covers 15 residues. The CDR3 coding sequence is TGCGCCAGCAGCCAAGATGCTACAGGGTTCTACGAGCAGTACTTC. It is translated as CASSQDATGFYEQYF.

The chain recombines TRBV5-4 with TRBJ2-1; the match to TRBD2 covers 9 bases. Germline CDR1 reads SGHNT; CDR2 reads YYREEE (reference sequence). This CDR3 region has 20 residues. The ends lost 0 bases at V and 13 bases at J; junction bases unmatched: 26. CDR3: CASSLARGGGQGGRAPYQFF. The CDR3 coding sequence is TGTGCCAGCAGCTTGGCGAGGGGAGGGGGGCAAGGCGGGAGGGCCCCGTACCAGTTCTTC.

The chain carries TRBV28 and TRBJ1-2; D might be TRBD1 (5 bases). This CDR3 comprises 14 residues. The V gene lost 6 bases and the J gene lost 2 bases, with 13 bases spanning the gap. The germline gives CDR1 MDHEN, CDR2 SYDVKM. CDR3 sequence reads: CASSPLGANYGYTF. CDR3 sequence (DNA): TGTGCCAGCAGCCCCCTTGGGGCCAACTATGGCTACACCTTC.

The chain links TRBV19 to TRBJ2-3; 12 nucleotides agree with TRBD2. The CDR3 is 16 amino acids. Germline CDR1 and CDR2: LNHDA and SQIVND (reference sequence). Trimming took 4 bases from V and 2 from J; bases not matched to a gene: 4. CDR3 in amino acids: CASSNRLAGATDTQYF. In nucleotides, the CDR3 is TGTGCCAGTAGTAACCGACTAGCGGGAGCCACAGATACGCAGTATTTT.

This clone was recorded at least ten times. The chain carries TRBV28 and TRBJ1-5; D not resolved. Trimming took off 1 base at V and 1 base at J, with 11 bases between the two ends. Germline V lookup: CDR1 MDHEN, CDR2 SYDVKM. The CDR3 spans 16 residues. The CDR3 loop reads CASSLSGLRSNQPQHF. For the CDR3, the DNA is TGTGCCAGCAGTTTATCTGGGCTGAGAAGCAATCAGCCCCAGCATTTT.

The chain has TRBV5-6 and TRBJ2-1, with 8 positions matching TRBD2. This CDR3 region has 15 residues. Germline V gene data show CDR1 as SGHDT and CDR2 as YYEEEE. Germline trimming cut 6 bases from V and 6 bases from J; bases unmatched to any gene: 11. This CDR3 is CASTRGGRGTNEQFF. The CDR3 DNA reads as TGTGCCAGCACCCGGGGGGGCCGCGGAACCAATGAGCAGTTCTTC. The full variable domain, in which reference TRBV5-6 and TRBJ2-1 provide the parts outside the CDR3, is DAGVTQSPTHLIKTRGQQVTLRCSPKSGHDTVSWYQQALGQGPQFIFQYYEEEERQRGNFPDRFSGHQFPNYSSELNVNALLLGDSALYLCASTRGGRGTNEQFFGPGTRLTVL.

V gene TRBV5-1 combines with J gene TRBJ2-1; 11 positions match TRBD2. Germline assignment: CDR1 SGHRS and CDR2 YFSETQ. The CDR3 length is 17 residues. V was pared by 4 bases and J by 7 bases, with 13 bases of the junction left unmatched. CDR3 amino acids: CASSTGLAGGGPNEQFF. The CDR3 coding sequence is TGCGCCAGCAGCACCGGACTAGCGGGTGGGGGCCCTAATGAGCAGTTCTTC. The variable domain in full, completed from reference TRBV5-1 and TRBJ2-1, reads KAGVTQTPRYLIKTRGQQVTLSCSPISGHRSVSWYQQTPGQGLQFLFEYFSETQRNKGNFPGRFSGRQFSNSRSEMNVSTLELGDSALYLCASSTGLAGGGPNEQFFGPGTRLTVL.